One and the same sample provided the 31 T cell receptor beta chains below, sequenced in a study of T cell responses to AZD1222 COVID-19 vaccine. The method was immunoSEQ multiplex PCR; TCRdb's version includes in-frame clones alone and lacks a portion of them. The sample holds 87,000 or so clones, around 89% seen once. Sequences were derived from peripheral blood, sampled on day 0 of AZD1222 vaccination. The source of these receptors is an adult in good health.

CDR3 bases: TGTGCCAGCAGCTCCGGGTACACAGATACGCAGTATTTT. It is translated as CASSSGYTDTQYF. V and J are TRBV6-2 or TRBV6-3 and TRBJ2-3, with D unclear. With 6 bases removed from V and 2 bases from J, the gap between germline ends came to 9 bases. CDR3 length: 13 residues. CDR1 MNHEY and CDR2 SVGEGT come from the germline V gene.

The gene calls are TRBV4-3 and TRBJ2-3; no reliable D call. The V gene lost 1 base and the J gene lost 3 bases, with 8 bases spanning the gap. CDR1 and CDR2 from the germline V gene are LGHNA and YSLEER. There are 14 residues in the CDR3. This CDR3 reads CASSQAPSTDTQYF. CDR3 DNA sequence: TGCGCCAGCAGCCAAGCCCCCAGTACAGATACGCAGTATTTT.

The chain joins TRBV11-2 to TRBJ1-1; no reliable D call. CDR1 and CDR2 from the germline V gene are SGHAT and FQNNGV. The V and J ends lost 2 bases and 5 bases respectively, with 12 bases between them. The CDR3 runs 14 residues. CDR3 in amino acids: CASSLLEGKTEAFF. The CDR3 DNA sequence: TGTGCCAGCAGCTTACTGGAAGGGAAAACTGAAGCTTTCTTT.

The rearrangement links TRBV6-5 to TRBJ1-2, with D tentatively TRBD1 (5 bases). V lost 2 bases to trimming and J lost 2 bases, with 15 bases between them. CDR1 and CDR2 (germline): MNHEY, SVGAGI. The CDR3 covers 16 residues. CDR3 sequence reads: CASSYGYGTGNYGYTF. The CDR3, as DNA: TGTGCCAGCAGTTACGGCTACGGGACGGGGAACTATGGCTACACCTTC.

The chain has TRBV7-3 and TRBJ2-3, with 14 nucleotides matching TRBD2. CDR1 SGHTA and CDR2 FQGTGA come from the germline V gene. This CDR3 spans 18 amino acids. With V trimmed by 5 bases and J by 0 bases, 7 bases remained unmatched. CDR3 sequence (DNA): TGTGCCAGCAGCGCCGGGACTAGCGGGGGATCTAGCACAGATACGCAGTATTTT. It specifies CASSAGTSGGSSTDTQYF.

This chain connects TRBV6-2 or TRBV6-3 to TRBJ1-6; 7 nucleotides match TRBD1. CDR1 is MNHEY and CDR2 is SVGEGT in the germline V gene. The V segment lost 3 bases and the J segment 7 bases; nucleotides outside the gene matches: 3. This CDR3 has 14 residues. CDR3 sequence: CASSYETGNSPLHF. As DNA, the CDR3 is TGTGCCAGCAGTTATGAGACAGGGAATTCACCCCTCCACTTT.

The rearrangement joins TRBV6-2 or TRBV6-3 to TRBJ2-7, with 11 bases matching TRBD2. Looked up from germline, CDR1 is MNHEY and CDR2 is SVGEGT. The CDR3 runs 14 residues. V dropped 6 bases and J dropped 6; count of bases not matched to a gene: 7. In nucleotides, the CDR3 is TGTGCCAGCAGCGGGGCCGGGACTAGCGGCGAGCAGTACTTC. It translates to CASSGAGTSGEQYF.

The V call is TRBV6-5, the J call TRBJ2-1; 8 nucleotides align to TRBD2. The CDR3 spans 15 residues. The germline V gene has CDR1 MNHEY and CDR2 SVGAGI. Trimming removed 7 bases from V and 6 bases from J; junction bases left unmatched: 11. The CDR3 DNA sequence: TGTGCCAGCACCCTGTTAGGGACTAGTGTCAATGAGCAGTTCTTC. Its translation: CASTLLGTSVNEQFF.

The chain's CDR3 is CASSVQGATANTGELFF. CDR3 nucleotide sequence: TGTGCCAGCAGCGTACAGGGGGCGACCGCGAACACCGGGGAGCTGTTTTTT. J is TRBJ2-2 and V is TRBV2; 9 nucleotides agree with TRBD1. This CDR3 region has 17 residues. With V trimmed by 6 bases and J by 0 bases, 8 bases remained unmatched. CDR1 and CDR2 from the germline V gene are SNHLY and FYNNEI. Combining the CDR3 with reference TRBV2 and TRBJ2-2 gives the whole variable domain EPEVTQTPSHQVTQMGQEVILRCVPISNHLYFYWYRQILGQKVEFLVSFYNNEISEKSEIFDDQFSVERPDGSNFTLKIRSTKLEDSAMYFCASSVQGATANTGELFFGEGSRLTVL.

The V and J genes are TRBV7-9 and TRBJ1-6, with no clear D. The CDR3 is 13 amino acids. Trimming left V 7 bases short and J 8 bases short, with 12 bases between. Looked up from germline, CDR1 is SEHNR and CDR2 is FQNEAQ (reference sequence). The DNA of the CDR3 is TGTGCCAGCAAATTCGGCGGAGATTCACCCCTCCACTTT. Amino acids: CASKFGGDSPLHF.

This chain joins TRBV27 and TRBJ2-3; D call uncertain. V was trimmed by 2 bases and J by 5 bases, leaving 8 bases between them. Germline CDR1 reads MNHEY; CDR2 reads SMNVEV (reference sequence). The CDR3 consists of 13 residues. CDR3 residues: CASSLKSRDTQYF. The DNA for the CDR3 is TGTGCCAGCAGTTTAAAGAGTAGAGATACGCAGTATTTT.

V gene TRBV18 combines with J gene TRBJ2-7; weak D call: TRBD1 (7 bases). This CDR3 spans 15 amino acids. The germline V gene has CDR1 KGHSH and CDR2 LQKENI. Deletions cut 6 bases from V and 2 bases from J, with 17 bases between. For the CDR3, the DNA is TGTGCCAGCTCCCCCCCGGGGGACAGCACCTACGAGCAGTACTTC. Residues: CASSPPGDSTYEQYF.

This clone was seen a single time. The chain employs TRBV5-1 and TRBJ1-2; D remains unclear. V was clipped by 2 bases and J by 6 bases, with 14 bases between them. The CDR3 has 14 amino acids. The V gene's germline CDR1 is SGHRS and CDR2 YFSETQ. The CDR3 is CASSFQDPRNGYTF. The CDR3 DNA reads TGCGCCAGCAGCTTTCAGGATCCCAGGAATGGCTACACCTTC.

The chain uses TRBV11-2 and TRBJ2-1; 8 bases fit TRBD2. Germline V gene lookup returns CDR1 SGHAT and CDR2 FQNNGV. The CDR3 totals 15 residues. With V trimmed by 5 bases and J by 3 bases, 6 bases remained unmatched. The CDR3 loop reads CASSLGGGNYNEQFF. CDR3 DNA sequence: TGTGCCAGCAGCCTTGGCGGGGGGAACTACAATGAGCAGTTCTTC.

The chain uses TRBV16 and TRBJ2-3, with TRBD1 identical over 7 bases. The germline CDR1 and CDR2 sequences are KGHSY and FQNENV. This CDR3 is built from 17 residues. Trimming removed 3 bases from V and 6 bases from J; junction bases left unmatched: 15. CDR3 sequence: CASSHALRQGQSDTQYF. The CDR3 nucleotides read TGTGCCAGCAGCCACGCTTTGAGACAGGGCCAGTCGGATACGCAGTATTTT. Combining the CDR3 with reference TRBV16 and TRBJ2-3 gives the whole variable domain GEEVAQTPKHLVRGEGQKAKLYCAPIKGHSYVFWYQQVLKNEFKFLISFQNENVFDETGMPKERFSAKCLPNSPCSLEIQATKLEDSAVYFCASSHALRQGQSDTQYFGPGTRLTVL.

The chain combines TRBV7-6 with TRBJ1-5; TRBD1 might be the D (5 bases). Germline lookup yields CDR1 SGHVS and CDR2 FNYEAQ. V lost 7 bases and J lost 0, with 10 bases in between. The CDR3 is 14 residues long. CDR3 coding DNA: TGTGCCAGCACCCGACAGTATAGCAATCAGCCCCAGCATTTT. Its protein product is CASTRQYSNQPQHF.

This clone showed up just a few times. This chain links TRBV7-2 with TRBJ1-4, with D hard to call. V lost 3 bases and J lost 5, with 7 bases in between. The CDR3 has 13 amino acids. Germline V CDR1 and CDR2: SGHTA, FQGNSA. The CDR3, as DNA: TGTGCCAGCAGCTTTAGCAGGAATGAAAAACTGTTTTTT. Amino acid sequence: CASSFSRNEKLFF.

V gene TRBV5-1 combines with J gene TRBJ1-5; the D gene is possibly TRBD1 (5 bases). Germline V gene lookup returns CDR1 SGHRS and CDR2 YFSETQ. V gave up 2 bases and J gave up 5 bases, with 11 bases separating them. CDR3 length: 14 residues. The CDR3 loop is CASSLQVGDQPQHF. The CDR3 bases are TGCGCCAGCAGCTTACAGGTCGGCGATCAGCCCCAGCATTTT. The whole variable domain, filled in from reference TRBV5-1 and TRBJ1-5, reads KAGVTQTPRYLIKTRGQQVTLSCSPISGHRSVSWYQQTPGQGLQFLFEYFSETQRNKGNFPGRFSGRQFSNSRSEMNVSTLELGDSALYLCASSLQVGDQPQHFGDGTRLSIL.

The chain has TRBV19 and TRBJ1-1; D uncertain. From germline, CDR1 is LNHDA and CDR2 SQIVND (reference sequence). V lost 3 bases, J lost 0 bases, and 11 bases lay in between. This CDR3 is 15 amino acids long. The CDR3 region has the DNA TGTGCCAGTAGTATTAGCGGACGGTTGAACACTGAAGCTTTCTTT. Translating gives CASSISGRLNTEAFF.

J is TRBJ2-7 and V is TRBV29-1; weak D call: TRBD2 (6 bases). Germline-derived CDR1 and CDR2 are SQVTM and ANQGSEA. V was pared by 3 bases and J by 3 bases, with 12 bases between. This CDR3 is 13 amino acids long. CDR3 in DNA: TGCAGCGTTGAGAGGGATAGCGGCTACGAGCAGTACTTC. This codes for CSVERDSGYEQYF.

This sequence joins TRBV13 and TRBJ1-2; TRBD1 aligns across 10 bases. Losses at the gene ends were 3 bases for V and 4 bases for J; bases not matched to a gene: 5. CDR1 and CDR2 from the germline V gene are PRHDT and FYEKMQ (reference sequence). The CDR3 spans 15 residues. CDR3 loop: CASSFRGQGPYGYTF. In DNA, the CDR3 is TGTGCCAGCAGCTTTAGGGGACAGGGGCCCTATGGCTACACCTTC.

The chain employs TRBV4-2 and TRBJ2-7, with 14 bases matching TRBD2. Germline V CDR1 and CDR2: LGHNA, YNFKEQ. This CDR3 comprises 17 residues. J lost 5 bases, V lost 0 bases, and 6 bases had no gene match. This CDR3 reads CASSQDLRLAGGHEQYF. CDR3 bases: TGTGCCAGCAGCCAAGATCTGAGACTAGCGGGGGGGCACGAGCAGTACTTC.

In nucleotides, the CDR3 is TGTGCCAGCAGCTCAGGGCAGCGCGAGCAGTACTTC. It yields the protein CASSSGQREQYF. The chain has TRBV7-9 and TRBJ2-7; D is possibly TRBD1 (5 bases). This CDR3 is 12 amino acids long. The V gene lost 4 bases and the J gene lost 6 bases, with 10 bases spanning the gap. Germline V lookup: CDR1 SEHNR, CDR2 FQNEAQ (reference sequence).

V and J are TRBV7-8 and TRBJ2-2, with D hard to call. The CDR3 spans 12 residues. Between the trimmed V and J ends, which lost 4 bases and 6 bases, there was a span of 6 bases. Germline CDR1 reads SGHVS; CDR2 reads FQNEAQ. The CDR3 sequence is CASSSSSGELFF. The CDR3 bases are TGTGCCAGCAGCTCCTCGTCCGGGGAGCTGTTTTTT. Together with reference TRBV7-8 and TRBJ2-2, the CDR3 gives the full variable domain: GAGVSQSPRYKVAKRGQDVALRCDPISGHVSLFWYQQALGQGPEFLTYFQNEAQLDKSGLPSDRFFAERPEGSVSTLKIQRTQQEDSAVYLCASSSSSGELFFGEGSRLTVL.

This sequence joins TRBV12-5 and TRBJ2-7; D may match TRBD1 or TRBD2 (5 bases each). Trimming cost V 1 base and J 12 bases, with 13 bases left between them. CDR3 length equals 12 residues. Germline CDR1 is LGHNT and CDR2 is FRNRAP. Written as DNA, the CDR3 is TGTGCTAGTGGTTTGGGGGACGGGGAACTGTACTTC. Translation: CASGLGDGELYF.

This chain connects TRBV4-3 to TRBJ1-4; 9 nucleotides align to TRBD1. V lost 0 bases, J lost 5 bases, and 4 bases stayed unmatched. The CDR3 contains 16 residues. Germline loops: CDR1 LGHNA, CDR2 YSLEER. The CDR3 nucleotides are TGCGCCAGCAGCCAAGAGGGGACAGGGAACAATGAAAAACTGTTTTTT. This encodes CASSQEGTGNNEKLFF.

The CDR3 DNA is TGTGCCAGTAGCCGACAAGAGACCCAGTACTTC. Encoded protein: CASSRQETQYF. This sequence joins TRBV19 and TRBJ2-5; D not certain. The CDR3 is made up of 11 amino acids. Between the trimmed V and J ends, which lost 6 bases and 2 bases, there was a span of 4 bases. Per germline, CDR1 LNHDA and CDR2 SQIVND (reference sequence).

This sequence joins TRBV30 and TRBJ1-5; TRBD1 might be the D (5 bases). V was pared by 2 bases and J by 2 bases, with 13 bases between. The CDR3 is 15 amino acids. Germline V gene data show CDR1 as GTSNPN and CDR2 as SVGIG (reference sequence). Here the CDR3 DNA reads TGTGCCTGGAGTATGTGGGGCAGCGGCAATCAGCCCCAGCATTTT. Translation gives CAWSMWGSGNQPQHF. The full variable domain, rest sourced from reference TRBV30 and TRBJ1-5, is SQTIHQWPATLVQPVGSPLSLECTVEGTSNPNLYWYRQAAGRGLQLLFYSVGIGQISSEVPQNLSASRPQDRQFILSSKKLLLSDSGFYLCAWSMWGSGNQPQHFGDGTRLSIL.

The sample holds one count of this clone. This chain joins TRBV27 and TRBJ1-5; D ambiguous. Germline V CDR1 and CDR2: MNHEY, SMNVEV (reference sequence). This CDR3 contains 15 residues. The V end lost 1 base, the J end lost 1 base, and 8 bases lay between the germline ends. The CDR3 sequence is CASSLFWGSNQPQHF. DNA of the CDR3: TGTGCCAGCAGTTTATTTTGGGGAAGCAATCAGCCCCAGCATTTT.

This chain links TRBV6-2 or TRBV6-3 with TRBJ1-2, with unresolved D. CDR1 and CDR2 (germline): MNHEY, SVGEGT. This CDR3 comprises 14 residues. V was shortened by 6 bases and J by 5 bases, with 16 bases between the two germline ends. CDR3 region: CASSQRAGVYGYTF. CDR3 in DNA: TGTGCCAGCAGCCAACGGGCAGGAGTGTATGGCTACACCTTC.

CDR3 DNA sequence: TGTGCCAGCCGGAGACAGGCCCCAGAGACCCAGTACTTC. Its translation is CASRRQAPETQYF. The chain has TRBV27 and TRBJ2-5; D possibly corresponds to TRBD1 (6 bases). Germline V gene data show CDR1 as MNHEY and CDR2 as SMNVEV (reference sequence). The CDR3 is made up of 13 amino acids. The V end was cut by 8 bases, the J end by 4 bases, with 14 bases between.